The present T cell receptor beta chain was sequenced within a study of Ad26.COV2.S vaccination and SARS-CoV-2 variants. Regarding the study as a whole: TCR breadth and depth estimates may have understated total T cell responses.

A remark on this clone: The antigen is undetermined.

Here immunoSEQ multiplex PCR was the method, and the copy in TCRdb shows in-frame clones only, minus some. This table holds around 450,000 clones, 90% found once. V shed 1 base and J shed 12 bases, with 7 bases lying between them. This CDR3 comprises 11 residues. Treatment noted: 19 received Ad26.COV2.S at low or high dose, single or two shots; 5 received placebo; per-sample allocation not given. Sampling was performed 63 days after the first vaccine or placebo injection. Donation came from an adult in Boston who was aged 18-55 years. It was Wuhan-strain SARS-CoV-2 spike that the Ad26 vaccine vector expressed.

The sample here was peripheral blood, taken in a trial of Ad26.COV2.S vaccine versus placebo. The receptor was isolated from a person aged 18 to 59 who received the Ad26.COV2.S COVID-19 vaccine or a placebo. The V call is TRBV12-3 or TRBV12-4, the J call TRBJ2-1, with D hard to call. The DNA for the CDR3 is TGTGCCAGCAGTTTAGGGCGTTCGCAGTTCTTC. It encodes CASSLGRSQFF.